This T cell receptor (beta chain) came from a study of read filtering for tumor transcriptome and immune sequencing. Germline lookup yields CDR1 MNHNY and CDR2 SVGAGI (reference sequence). This CDR3 is built from 15 residues. This library used about 400 ng RNA and molecular barcoded adaptors spanning alpha/delta and beta/gamma chains. TCRdb itself ran the reads through MiXCR, one entry per CDR3 protein. The repertoire holds approximately 41,000 distinct CDR3 sequences, with around 15% as singletons. For this clonotype: The CDR3 end shows no conserved phenylalanine or tryptophan, and so a read error is likely.

J is TRBJ1-1 and V is TRBV6-6; D perhaps matches TRBD1 (5 bases). The sequence was collected from a donor over 35 with multiple myeloma. Sequenced sample: a population of CD138-negative cells sorted from bone marrow. In DNA form, the CDR3 reads TGTGCTAGCAGTTACTCGATGGGGCAGGGCACTGAAGCTTTCCTT. As protein: CASSYSMGQGTEAFL.